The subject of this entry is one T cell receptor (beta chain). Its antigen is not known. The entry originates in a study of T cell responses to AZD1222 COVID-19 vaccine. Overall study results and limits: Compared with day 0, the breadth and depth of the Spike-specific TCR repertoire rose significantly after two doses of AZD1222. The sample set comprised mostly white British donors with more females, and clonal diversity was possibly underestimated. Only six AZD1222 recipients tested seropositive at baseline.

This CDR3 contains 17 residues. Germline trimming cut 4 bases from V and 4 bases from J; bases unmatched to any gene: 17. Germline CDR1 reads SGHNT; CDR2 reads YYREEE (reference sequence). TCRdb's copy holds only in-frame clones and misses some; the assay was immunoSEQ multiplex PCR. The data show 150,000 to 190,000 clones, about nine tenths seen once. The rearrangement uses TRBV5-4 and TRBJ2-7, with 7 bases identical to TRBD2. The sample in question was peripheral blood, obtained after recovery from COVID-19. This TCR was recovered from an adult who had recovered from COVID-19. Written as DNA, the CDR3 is TGTGCCAGCAGCCCACCGGGACTACCCTCTCCTTTATACGAGCAGTACTTC. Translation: CASSPPGLPSPLYEQYF.